One and the same sample provided the 17 T cell receptor beta chains below, sequenced in a study of CD8 T cells in ankylosing spondylitis. TCRdb reanalysed the 5' RACE reads using MiXCR and keeps one entry per CDR3 protein. Among around 150,000 distinct CDR3 sequences listed, 15% to 20% were seen once. The specimen sequenced was blood, either unsorted or a sorted T cell fraction (not recorded which). These receptors were taken from a male donor with ankylosing spondylitis or in good health (not recorded which).

The rearrangement joins TRBV18 to TRBJ2-1, with TRBD2 as a possible D gene (6 bases). CDR1 KGHSH and CDR2 LQKENI come from the germline V gene. The CDR3 is 17 residues long. Trimming cost V 4 bases and J 1 base, with 17 bases left between them. CDR3 sequence (DNA): TGTGCCAGCTCACGGGGTCCGGGACTTCCTTCCTACAATGAGCAGTTCTTC. Amino acid sequence: CASSRGPGLPSYNEQFF.

As DNA, the CDR3 is TGTGCCAGCAGTCCATTACGTTACACCGGGGAGCTGTTTTTT. This sequence encodes CASSPLRYTGELFF. This chain uses TRBV28 with TRBJ2-2; D unclear. The germline CDR1 and CDR2 sequences are MDHEN and SYDVKM. With 5 bases removed from V and 3 bases from J, the gap between germline ends came to 10 bases. The CDR3 is 14 amino acids.

About this clonotype: Mismatch with germline at one junction end may stem from a read error. This chain connects TRBV5-6 to TRBJ2-2; D call uncertain. Germline CDR1 reads SGHDT; CDR2 reads YYEEEE. This CDR3 comprises 16 residues. CDR3 DNA sequence: TGTGCCAGCAGCTTGGCTTTGGGAAGCGTCACCGGAGAGCTGTTTTTT. Protein product: CASSLALGSVTGELFF.

At least ten counts were recorded for this clonotype. This chain uses TRBV9 with TRBJ1-1; 8 positions agree with TRBD1. The CDR3 is made up of 17 amino acids. Germline V gene data show CDR1 as SGDLS and CDR2 as YYNGEE. The V gene end was trimmed by 4 bases and the J gene end by 5 bases; junction bases not matched to a gene: 16. CDR3 sequence: CASSPRPLAGGVTEAFF. CDR3 DNA: TGTGCCAGCAGCCCCAGGCCCCTTGCAGGGGGCGTTACTGAAGCTTTCTTT.

This clonotype was detected only a few times. For the CDR3, the DNA is TGCGCCAGCAGCTTGGAAATCGCGAACACCGGGGAGCTGTTTTTT. Protein product: CASSLEIANTGELFF. V and J are TRBV5-1 and TRBJ2-2; D gene unclear. V was cut by 0 bases and J by 0 bases, with 6 bases left in between. CDR1 SGHRS and CDR2 YFSETQ come from the germline V gene. The CDR3 extends over 15 amino acids.

This clonotype has only a few counts. J is TRBJ2-1 and V is TRBV9; 16 nucleotides align to TRBD2. The CDR3 is 19 amino acids. Germline V gene sequence: CDR1 SGDLS, CDR2 YYNGEE. V shed 2 bases and J 8 bases; nucleotides not matched to a gene: 13. CDR3 in amino acids: CASSVGTSGRALGGDEQFF. For the CDR3, the DNA is TGTGCCAGCAGCGTGGGGACTAGCGGGAGGGCCCTTGGGGGCGATGAGCAGTTCTTC.

In its sample, this clonotype was seen a few times. This sequence joins TRBV25-1 and TRBJ2-1, with 9 positions matching TRBD1. V shed 6 bases and J 8 bases; nucleotides not matched to a gene: 8. The CDR3 has 14 amino acids. Germline-derived CDR1 and CDR2 are MGHDK and SYGVNS. The CDR3 coding sequence is TGTGCCAGCAGCGAACCGGGACAGGGCTATGAGCAGTTCTTC. It translates to CASSEPGQGYEQFF.

This clonotype was counted between two and nine times. CDR3 sequence: CASSIVRDSSNQPQHF. In DNA form, the CDR3 reads TGTGCCAGTAGTATTGTAAGGGACAGTAGCAATCAGCCCCAGCATTTT. The rearrangement joins TRBV19 to TRBJ1-5; TRBD1 agrees at 7 bases. Germline CDR1 LNHDA, CDR2 SQIVND (reference sequence). Losses at the gene ends were 3 bases for V and 0 bases for J; bases not matched to a gene: 5. This CDR3 is built from 16 residues.

There are a few counts of this clonotype. One end of the junction fails to match germline, which may point to a read error. This chain links TRBV28 with TRBJ1-1, with D uncertain. From germline, CDR1 is MDHEN and CDR2 SYDVKM. This CDR3 comprises 14 residues. The CDR3 nucleotides read TGTGCCAGTAGTTTCGGGGTTTTGAACACTGAAGCTTTCTTT. Translated, it gives CASSFGVLNTEAFF.

This clonotype was picked up a small number of times. This chain links TRBV7-9 with TRBJ1-1, with 11 bases fitting TRBD1. Germline CDR1 is SEHNR and CDR2 is FQNEAQ (reference sequence). Trimming removed 5 bases from V and 11 bases from J; junction bases left unmatched: 7. The CDR3 has 13 amino acids. Here the CDR3 reads CASSPQGQGAAFF. In DNA form, the CDR3 reads TGTGCCAGCAGCCCCCAAGGACAGGGGGCGGCTTTCTTT. Filled out from reference TRBV7-9 and TRBJ1-1, the complete variable domain reads DTGVSQNPRHKITKRGQNVTFRCDPISEHNRLYWYRQTLGQGPEFLTYFQNEAQLEKSRLLSDRFSAERPKGSFSTLEIQRTEQGDSAMYLCASSPQGQGAAFFGQGTRLTVV.

This sequence joins TRBV20-1 and TRBJ2-5; the match to TRBD2 covers 14 bases. Germline lookup yields CDR1 DFQATT and CDR2 SNEGSKA (reference sequence). The ends lost 4 bases at V and 1 base at J; junction bases unmatched: 2. This CDR3 is 15 amino acids long. The CDR3 sequence: CSAIGTSGSQETQYF. In nucleotides, the CDR3 is TGCAGTGCTATAGGGACTAGCGGGAGCCAAGAGACCCAGTACTTC.

This clonotype appeared a few times. V is TRBV18 and J is TRBJ2-4; 7 nucleotides match TRBD1. V lost 3 bases and J lost 7; bases outside the gene matches: 0. CDR1 and CDR2 (germline): KGHSH, LQKENI. The CDR3 has 12 amino acids. The CDR3 reads CASSPDRNIQYF. DNA for the CDR3: TGTGCCAGCTCACCGGACAGGAACATTCAGTACTTC.

This clonotype occurred a few times. The V call is TRBV19, the J call TRBJ1-4; no reliable D call. This CDR3 is 14 amino acids long. Trimming left V 3 bases short and J 7 bases short, with 12 bases between. Germline V gives CDR1 LNHDA, CDR2 SQIVND (reference sequence). CDR3 loop: CASSIPANPEKLFF. The CDR3 bases are TGTGCCAGTAGTATCCCGGCGAATCCTGAAAAACTGTTTTTT. Full variable domain (remainder filled in from reference TRBV19 and TRBJ1-4): DGGITQSPKYLFRKEGQNVTLSCEQNLNHDAMYWYRQDPGQGLRLIYYSQIVNDFQKGDIAEGYSVSREKKESFPLTVTSAQKNPTAFYLCASSIPANPEKLFFGSGTQLSVL.

Points on this clonotype: With a much larger clone just one base away, this may be a read error. The genes are TRBV14 and TRBJ2-3; a weak D match, TRBD2 (6 bases). The CDR3 is 15 amino acids. The V gene lost 1 base and the J gene lost 2 bases, with 10 bases spanning the gap. Germline CDR1 reads SGHDN; CDR2 reads FVKESK. DNA for the CDR3: TGTGCCAGCAGCCAAGTGGGGGGACTCACAGATACGCAGTATTTT. Its protein is CASSQVGGLTDTQYF.

This clonotype was observed a few times. J is TRBJ2-7 and V is TRBV29-1, with 10 bases lining up with TRBD1. Germline assignment: CDR1 SQVTM and CDR2 ANQGSEA. Trimming cost V 7 bases and J 5 bases; bases outside gene matches: 11. This CDR3 comprises 14 residues. CDR3 loop: CSAVGRDRGHEQYF. The CDR3 DNA reads TGCAGCGCCGTAGGTCGGGACAGGGGCCACGAGCAGTACTTC.

The chain uses TRBV19 and TRBJ1-1, with 7 bases fitting TRBD1. In germline, CDR1 is LNHDA, CDR2 SQIVND (reference sequence). V lost 3 bases, J lost 7 bases, and 5 bases stayed unmatched. This CDR3 region has 13 residues. CDR3 bases: TGTGCCAGTAGTATGAGGGGACAGATTGAAGCTTTCTTT. As protein: CASSMRGQIEAFF.

This clonotype was seen many times. One end of the junction is discordant with germline, which a read error may explain. The V gene is TRBV5-1, the J gene TRBJ2-2; no reliable D call. The CDR3 is 14 residues long. Germline values: CDR1 SGHRS, CDR2 YFSETQ. CDR3 bases: TGTGCCAGCAGCCCTTATACTCTTTCCGGGGAGCTGTTTTTT. Protein sequence: CASSPYTLSGELFF.